This T cell receptor (beta chain) was identified during a study of radiotherapy plus CTLA-4 blockade in lung cancer (dated by TCRdb to 2016 to 2019). Looking at the study overall: Objective responses occurred in more than 15% of enrolled patients, and around 30% achieved disease control. Broader findings and caveats from the paper: The strongest predictors of response were reported to be early dynamic shifts in blood T cell clones along with a rise in serum interferon-beta following radiation. TCR clones derived from tumors expanded in peripheral blood after treatment with radiotherapy and ipilimumab.

As regards this clone: Its binding antigen is unknown. No much larger clonotype is one base removed from it; base qualities were not supplied.

The library was produced with the immunoSEQ multiplex PCR assay. What TCRdb holds here is the immuneACCESS table cut down to in-frame rearrangements. Part of the clones is not present; checked against another copy, under half of the missing clones reflect an unresolved V gene, and the others are unexplained. This sample lists around 77,000 clones; over 65% were detected once. Over 9% of the sample comes from the top ten. In this study, focal radiation therapy paired with CTLA-4 blockade (ipilimumab) was tested in patients who had chemo-refractory metastatic non-small-cell lung cancer. For this chain, trimming is 0 bases at the V end and 6 bases at the J end, and the number of junction bases without a gene match is 11. CDR1 SGHDT and CDR2 YYEEEE were looked up in the germline V gene. Measured from the cysteine to the phenylalanine, the CDR3 is 19 residues long. Left in the record is the CDR3 DNA by itself, 57 bases read in frame from the first base.

This sample comprised peripheral blood, obtained from a patient treated with radiotherapy plus ipilimumab. This TCR was recovered from a human donor with non-small cell lung cancer whose response to radiotherapy plus ipilimumab could not be evaluated. The sequence links TRBV5-6 to TRBJ2-2, with 13 middle bases fitting TRBD2. The CDR3 loop reads CASSLALLAGGVSSGELFF. The bases read TGTGCCAGCAGCTTGGCCCTACTAGCGGGAGGGGTCTCTTCCGGGGAGCTGTTTTTT.